This TCR beta chain emerged from a study of blood T cell repertoires in COVID-19. Study-wide background: From T cells, B-cell-depleted T cells, or PBMCs came the material, which was cDNA or gDNA.

Seattle's cohort entered during active infection and was followed longitudinally. The CDR3 runs 12 residues. Trimming at V came to 4 bases and at J to 4 bases, leaving 4 bases not matched to a gene. From germline, CDR1 is SQVTM and CDR2 ANQGSEA. Original data processing: Amplified reference gene primers provided the basis for estimating nucleated cell counts. Produced via immunoSEQ multiplex PCR; TCRdb's table is partial and in-frame only. V and J calls plus clone size are reproduced from that table; the DNA served to infer D and trimming. This table holds 350,000 or so clones, approximately 87% found once.

The chain links TRBV29-1 to TRBJ2-7; 7 bases are shared with TRBD2. Specimen: peripheral blood. This TCR was recovered from a woman under 40 with COVID-19, enrolled during active disease. The CDR3 nucleotides read TGCAGCGTTGTTGGCGGGAGTTACGAGCAGTACTTC. It codes for CSVVGGSYEQYF.